One sample yielded the 29 T cell receptor beta chains listed below, sequenced in a study of cytomegalovirus exposure and HLA in healthy donors. PCR primers comprised 60 Vbeta and 13 Jbeta primers. The assay was immunoSEQ multiplex PCR, and TCRdb's table has in-frame clones only and misses some. The table records some 200,000 clones, around 80% of them present only once. The sequenced sample consisted of PBMCs. The source is a man in his forties in good health and CMV-seropositive.

CDR3 region: CASSPGTGGAGEKLFF. The CDR3 region has the DNA TGTGCCAGCAGTCCCGGGACAGGGGGCGCCGGTGAAAAACTGTTTTTT. The chain has TRBV2 and TRBJ1-4; 12 nucleotides align to TRBD1. The trim removed 5 bases at V and 7 bases at J, leaving 8 bases unmatched. CDR3 length equals 16 residues. Germline-derived CDR1 and CDR2 are SNHLY and FYNNEI.

This clone was detected a few times. The chain carries TRBV9 and TRBJ2-1; unclear D gene. V gave up 5 bases and J gave up 5 bases, with 14 bases separating them. Per the germline V gene, CDR1 is SGDLS and CDR2 is YYNGEE. This CDR3 has 14 residues. CDR3 DNA: TGTGCCAGCAGTGCCTCCGGGTCTGACAATGAGCAGTTCTTC. Its protein is CASSASGSDNEQFF.

The chain couples TRBV2 to TRBJ2-7; no clear D. Trimming left V 4 bases short and J 3 bases short, with 7 bases between. Germline V gene data show CDR1 as SNHLY and CDR2 as FYNNEI. The CDR3 totals 12 residues. CDR3 region: CASSAVDYEQYF. The CDR3 DNA follows: TGTGCCAGCAGTGCTGTAGACTACGAGCAGTACTTC.

The rearrangement uses TRBV28 and TRBJ2-7; TRBD1 aligns across 10 bases. From germline, CDR1 is MDHEN and CDR2 SYDVKM. The CDR3 spans 14 residues. The V and J ends lost 5 bases and 0 bases, in that order; junction bases with no gene match: 1. CDR3 DNA: TGTGCCAGCAGTGACAGGGGGCTCTCCTACGAGCAGTACTTC. Translated: CASSDRGLSYEQYF.

The chain couples TRBV9 to TRBJ2-5, with TRBD2 identical over 8 bases. The CDR3 covers 15 residues. After removal of 2 bases from V and 2 bases from J, the junction contained 5 bases not matched to a gene. Germline values: CDR1 SGDLS, CDR2 YYNGEE. The chain's CDR3 is CASSVVAGQQETQYF. The CDR3 DNA reads TGTGCCAGCAGCGTCGTAGCGGGGCAACAAGAGACCCAGTACTTC. Using reference TRBV9 and TRBJ2-5 for the parts outside the CDR3, the full variable domain is DSGVTQTPKHLITATGQRVTLRCSPRSGDLSVYWYQQSLDQGLQFLIQYYNGEERAKGNILERFSAQQFPDLHSELNLSSLELGDSALYFCASSVVAGQQETQYFGPGTRLLVL.

This chain uses TRBV5-6 with TRBJ2-7; tentative D call: TRBD2 (5 bases). Trimming took off 0 bases at V and 2 bases at J, with 9 bases between the two ends. CDR3 size: 14 residues. Germline V gene data show CDR1 as SGHDT and CDR2 as YYEEEE. As DNA, the CDR3 is TGTGCCAGCAGCTTGGGCGGGTTACCCTACGAGCAGTACTTC. This gives the protein CASSLGGLPYEQYF.

The rearrangement links TRBV6-1 to TRBJ1-1; 9 nucleotides line up with TRBD1. The CDR3 loop spans 11 amino acids. J was trimmed by 12 bases and V by 6 bases; bases with no gene match: 5. Germline CDR1 is MNHNS and CDR2 is SASEGT. The CDR3 DNA is TGTGCCAGCAGATCCACAGGGGGCCCTTTCTTT. Translation gives CASRSTGGPFF.

This clone was seen more than once but under ten times. The chain carries TRBV19 and TRBJ1-5; D may be TRBD1 (5 bases). Germline V CDR1 and CDR2: LNHDA, SQIVND (reference sequence). The CDR3 is 15 amino acids. V dropped 5 bases and J dropped 3 bases, with 14 bases sitting between them. The CDR3 protein is CASSPLGRVNQPQHF. CDR3 nucleotide sequence: TGTGCCAGTAGTCCCCTTGGCAGGGTCAATCAGCCCCAGCATTTT.

The chain combines TRBV29-1 with TRBJ1-1; 7 nucleotides align to TRBD1. The junction had 3 bases not matched to a gene; V was cut back by 0 bases and J by 8 bases. Germline CDR1 SQVTM, CDR2 ANQGSEA. This CDR3 is 12 amino acids long. CDR3 sequence reads: CSVEDQGVEAFF. For the CDR3, the DNA is TGCAGCGTTGAAGATCAGGGGGTCGAAGCTTTCTTT.

V usage is TRBV6-1 and J usage is TRBJ1-2; 7 nucleotides match TRBD1. J lost 4 bases, V lost 7 bases, and 6 bases had no gene match. This CDR3 region has 13 residues. Germline CDR1 and CDR2: MNHNS and SASEGT. In DNA, the CDR3 is TGTGCCAGCATGGGAGACAGGGTCTATGGCTACACCTTC. Translated, it gives CASMGDRVYGYTF.

Concerning this clone: Other nucleotide sequences from this sample produce the same CDR3. V gene TRBV28 combines with J gene TRBJ1-4; maybe TRBD1 (5 bases). Looked up from germline, CDR1 is MDHEN and CDR2 is SYDVKM. There are 14 residues in the CDR3. Trimming removed 2 bases from V and 4 bases from J, with 8 bases in between. The CDR3 DNA sequence: TGTGCCAGCAGTTTAACAGGCCGTAATGAAAAACTGTTTTTT. Translating it yields CASSLTGRNEKLFF. Using reference TRBV28 and TRBJ1-4 for the parts outside the CDR3, the full variable domain is DVKVTQSSRYLVKRTGEKVFLECVQDMDHENMFWYRQDPGLGLRLIYFSYDVKMKEKGDIPEGYSVSREKKERFSLILESASTNQTSMYLCASSLTGRNEKLFFGSGTQLSVL.

The genes are TRBV9 and TRBJ2-6; D might be TRBD1 (6 bases). V lost 5 bases and J 4 bases, leaving 16 bases between the germline ends. The CDR3 loop spans 16 amino acids. Germline CDR1 is SGDLS and CDR2 is YYNGEE. This CDR3 reads CASRGVGAQGANVLTF. DNA for the CDR3: TGTGCCAGCAGAGGTGTGGGGGCGCAGGGGGCCAACGTCCTGACTTTC.

Remarks on this clone: Distinct nucleotide sequences in the sample also encode this CDR3. The gene calls are TRBV4-3 and TRBJ1-1; D remains unclear. The CDR3 length is 13 residues. Looked up from germline, CDR1 is LGHNA and CDR2 is YSLEER. V lost 0 bases to trimming and J lost 4 bases, with 6 bases between them. CDR3 nucleotides: TGCGCCAGCAGCCAAGATAGGAGCACTGAAGCTTTCTTT. Translating gives CASSQDRSTEAFF.

The rearrangement uses TRBV7-2 and TRBJ2-3; perhaps TRBD2 as D (6 bases). This CDR3 contains 14 residues. With 5 bases removed from V and 6 bases from J, the gap between germline ends came to 15 bases. Germline V gene sequence: CDR1 SGHTA, CDR2 FQGNSA. The CDR3 nucleotides are TGTGCCAGCAGCGCGGGACTTCCAAGGGATACGCAGTATTTT. Protein product: CASSAGLPRDTQYF.

The rearrangement uses TRBV6-6 and TRBJ2-7, with 7 bases matching TRBD1. Germline V gene data show CDR1 as MNHNY and CDR2 as SVGAGI (reference sequence). CDR3 length: 14 residues. V gave up 7 bases and J gave up 3 bases; unmatched junction bases: 9. For the CDR3, the DNA is TGTGCCAGCAAATCTGACAGGGCGCACTACGAGCAGTACTTC. Protein: CASKSDRAHYEQYF.

The chain links TRBV19 to TRBJ1-6; 10 bases are shared with TRBD1. Germline CDR1 reads LNHDA; CDR2 reads SQIVND (reference sequence). This CDR3 spans 15 amino acids. With V trimmed by 5 bases and J by 14 bases, 12 bases remained unmatched. The CDR3 sequence: CASSLGDRGDLALHF. The CDR3 coding sequence is TGTGCCAGTAGTTTGGGGGACAGGGGCGATCTGGCCCTCCACTTT.

The rearrangement links TRBV5-1 to TRBJ1-2; no clear D gene. Germline lookup yields CDR1 SGHRS and CDR2 YFSETQ. V was clipped by 2 bases and J by 1 base, with 6 bases between them. The CDR3 is 13 amino acids. CDR3 nucleotide sequence: TGCGCCAGCAGCTTAACGGTTAACTATGGCTACACCTTC. It specifies CASSLTVNYGYTF.

There are a few counts of this clone. The CDR3 DNA follows: TGTGCCAGCAGCCCCTCGGGAGGTTTTAACACCGGGGAGCTGTTTTTT. It encodes CASSPSGGFNTGELFF. The J gene is TRBJ2-2, the V gene TRBV11-2; the match to TRBD2 covers 7 bases. Trimming at V came to 5 bases and at J to 2 bases, leaving 8 bases not matched to a gene. This CDR3 region has 16 residues. The germline gives CDR1 SGHAT, CDR2 FQNNGV.

This chain connects TRBV29-1 to TRBJ2-2; 15 bases align to TRBD2. J was trimmed by 6 bases and V by 7 bases; bases with no gene match: 3. The CDR3 is made up of 14 amino acids. Germline CDR1 and CDR2: SQVTM and ANQGSEA. The CDR3 loop is CSAGLAGGPGELFF. CDR3 in DNA: TGCAGCGCCGGACTAGCGGGGGGGCCCGGGGAGCTGTTTTTT.

The V call is TRBV5-4, the J call TRBJ2-7; D gene unclear. The V and J ends lost 3 bases and 6 bases respectively, with 7 bases between them. The CDR3 is made up of 11 amino acids. Germline loops: CDR1 SGHNT, CDR2 YYREEE (reference sequence). The CDR3, as DNA: TGTGCCAGCAGCTCCCCGAGCGAGCAGTACTTC. This encodes CASSSPSEQYF.

V is TRBV7-8 and J is TRBJ1-5; TRBD1 matches 7 bases. This CDR3 is 16 amino acids long. V was pared by 5 bases and J by 4 bases, with 11 bases of the junction left unmatched. The germline V gene has CDR1 SGHVS and CDR2 FQNEAQ. The CDR3 nucleotides read TGTGCCAGCAGCGTAGAGGGCAGGGGGTGGAATCAGCCCCAGCATTTT. Its translation is CASSVEGRGWNQPQHF.

V gene TRBV19 combines with J gene TRBJ2-3; D is ambiguous. Germline loops: CDR1 LNHDA, CDR2 SQIVND (reference sequence). CDR3 length equals 13 residues. The V and J ends lost 6 bases and 0 bases respectively, with 7 bases between them. The CDR3 here is CASRYGSTDTQYF. The CDR3 bases are TGTGCCAGTAGATACGGTAGCACAGATACGCAGTATTTT.

The table lists this clone with a count of one. The V gene is TRBV28, the J gene TRBJ2-7; 9 nucleotides align to TRBD1. The germline V gene has CDR1 MDHEN and CDR2 SYDVKM. The V and J ends lost 5 bases and 3 bases, in that order; junction bases with no gene match: 8. This CDR3 has 15 amino acids. CDR3 coding DNA: TGTGCCAGCAGTCCAGCGGGACAGGGTATCTACGAGCAGTACTTC. Translated, it gives CASSPAGQGIYEQYF.

V usage is TRBV12-5 and J usage is TRBJ1-1, with D tentatively TRBD1 (5 bases). The V end lost 10 bases, the J end lost 11 bases, and 23 bases lay between the germline ends. Germline values: CDR1 LGHNT, CDR2 FRNRAP. The CDR3 sequence is 13 residues long. DNA for the CDR3: TGTGCTACTAGTGAGACTGTGGCAGGGCGGGCTTTCTTT. It is translated as CATSETVAGRAFF.

Details on this clone: Other nucleotide sequences from this sample produce the same CDR3. The gene calls are TRBV5-6 and TRBJ1-2, with TRBD1 identical over 7 bases. CDR1 and CDR2 from the germline V gene are SGHDT and YYEEEE. V was pared by 0 bases and J by 4 bases, with 3 bases of the junction left unmatched. The length of the CDR3 is 14 residues. As DNA, the CDR3 is TGTGCCAGCAGCTTGGGACAGGGAGGCTATGGCTACACCTTC. Amino acid sequence: CASSLGQGGYGYTF.

The V and J genes are TRBV6-5 and TRBJ2-2, with 8 bases identical to TRBD1. CDR1 is MNHEY, CDR2 SVGAGI, per germline. The V gene end was trimmed by 2 bases and the J gene end by 5 bases; junction bases not matched to a gene: 7. This CDR3 contains 16 residues. The CDR3 protein is CASSYGAGGATGELFF. The DNA of the CDR3 is TGTGCCAGCAGTTACGGGGCAGGGGGCGCGACCGGGGAGCTGTTTTTT.

This chain links TRBV19 with TRBJ1-3, with 8 bases fitting TRBD1. After removal of 8 bases from V and 0 bases from J, the junction contained 6 bases not matched to a gene. Germline CDR1 reads LNHDA; CDR2 reads SQIVND (reference sequence). The CDR3 runs 15 residues. This chain's CDR3 is CASASGQVSGNTIYF. The CDR3 coding sequence is TGTGCCAGTGCCTCGGGACAGGTCTCTGGAAACACCATATATTTT. The full variable domain, its missing parts supplied by reference TRBV19 and TRBJ1-3, is DGGITQSPKYLFRKEGQNVTLSCEQNLNHDAMYWYRQDPGQGLRLIYYSQIVNDFQKGDIAEGYSVSREKKESFPLTVTSAQKNPTAFYLCASASGQVSGNTIYFGEGSWLTVV.

The gene calls are TRBV5-1 and TRBJ2-1; no reliable D call. There are 15 residues in the CDR3. Germline V gives CDR1 SGHRS, CDR2 YFSETQ. V was cut by 1 base and J by 6 bases, with 14 bases left in between. The CDR3 coding sequence is TGCGCCAGCAGCTTGAGCCTATCTCACGTCAATGAGCAGTTCTTC. It is translated as CASSLSLSHVNEQFF.

This clone has just a few counts. The V gene is TRBV7-2, the J gene TRBJ2-7; D is perhaps TRBD2 (5 bases). Trimming took 0 bases from V and 0 from J, leaving 9 bases between them. This CDR3 has 15 residues. Germline V CDR1 and CDR2: SGHTA, FQGNSA. The CDR3 here is CASSLAGSASYEQYF. CDR3 coding DNA: TGTGCCAGCAGCTTAGCGGGGAGCGCCTCCTACGAGCAGTACTTC. Using reference TRBV7-2 and TRBJ2-7 for the parts outside the CDR3, the full variable domain is GAGVSQSPSNKVTEKGKDVELRCDPISGHTALYWYRQSLGQGLEFLIYFQGNSAPDKSGLPSDRFSAERTGGSVSTLTIQRTQQEDSAVYLCASSLAGSASYEQYFGPGTRLTVT.